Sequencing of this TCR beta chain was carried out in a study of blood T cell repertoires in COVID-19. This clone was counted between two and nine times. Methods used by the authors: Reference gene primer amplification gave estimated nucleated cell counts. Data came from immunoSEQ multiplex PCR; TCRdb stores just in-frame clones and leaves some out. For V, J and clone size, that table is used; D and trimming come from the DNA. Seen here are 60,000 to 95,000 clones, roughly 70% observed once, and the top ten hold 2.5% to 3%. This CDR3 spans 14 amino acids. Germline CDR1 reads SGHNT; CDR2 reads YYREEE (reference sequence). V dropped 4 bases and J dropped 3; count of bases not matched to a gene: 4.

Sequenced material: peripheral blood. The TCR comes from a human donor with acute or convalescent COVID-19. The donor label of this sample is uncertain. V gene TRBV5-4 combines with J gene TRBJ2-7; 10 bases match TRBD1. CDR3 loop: CASSVGQGGYEQYF. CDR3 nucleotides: TGTGCCAGCAGCGTCGGACAGGGGGGCTACGAGCAGTACTTC.